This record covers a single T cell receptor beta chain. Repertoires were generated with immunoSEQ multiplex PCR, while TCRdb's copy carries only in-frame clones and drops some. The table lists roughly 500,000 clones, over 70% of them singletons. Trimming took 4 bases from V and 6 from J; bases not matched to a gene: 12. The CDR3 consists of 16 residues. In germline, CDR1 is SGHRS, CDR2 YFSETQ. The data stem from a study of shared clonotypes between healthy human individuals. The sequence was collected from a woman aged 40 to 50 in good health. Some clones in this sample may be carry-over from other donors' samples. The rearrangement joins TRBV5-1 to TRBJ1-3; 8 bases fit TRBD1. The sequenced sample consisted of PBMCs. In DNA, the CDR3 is TGCGCCAGCAGCCGCCAGACTGGACAGGGCTCAAACACCATATATTTT. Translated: CASSRQTGQGSNTIYF. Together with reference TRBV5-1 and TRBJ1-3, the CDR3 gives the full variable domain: KAGVTQTPRYLIKTRGQQVTLSCSPISGHRSVSWYQQTPGQGLQFLFEYFSETQRNKGNFPGRFSGRQFSNSRSEMNVSTLELGDSALYLCASSRQTGQGSNTIYFGEGSWLTVV.